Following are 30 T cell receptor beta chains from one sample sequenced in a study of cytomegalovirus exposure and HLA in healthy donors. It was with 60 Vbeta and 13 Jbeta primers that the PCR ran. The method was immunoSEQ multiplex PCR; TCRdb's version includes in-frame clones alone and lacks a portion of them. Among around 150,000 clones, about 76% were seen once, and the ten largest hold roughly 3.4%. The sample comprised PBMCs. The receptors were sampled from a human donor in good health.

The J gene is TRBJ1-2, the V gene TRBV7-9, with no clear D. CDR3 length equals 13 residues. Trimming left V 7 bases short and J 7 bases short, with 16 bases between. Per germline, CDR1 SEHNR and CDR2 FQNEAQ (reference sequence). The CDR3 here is CASTPRGTGGYTF. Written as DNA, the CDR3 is TGTGCCAGCACCCCCCGGGGAACGGGTGGCTACACCTTC.

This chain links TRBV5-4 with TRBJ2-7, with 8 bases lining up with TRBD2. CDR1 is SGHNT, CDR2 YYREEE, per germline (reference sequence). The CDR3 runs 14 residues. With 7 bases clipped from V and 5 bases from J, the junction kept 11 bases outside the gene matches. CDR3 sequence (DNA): TGTGCCAGCGGCGCGGGAGGCCCCCGAAACGAGCAGTACTTC. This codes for CASGAGGPRNEQYF.

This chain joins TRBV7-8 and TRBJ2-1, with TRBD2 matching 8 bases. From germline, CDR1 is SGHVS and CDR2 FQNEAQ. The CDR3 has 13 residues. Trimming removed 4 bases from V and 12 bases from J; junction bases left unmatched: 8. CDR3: CASSSTSEVVQFF. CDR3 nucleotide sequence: TGTGCCAGCAGCTCGACTAGCGAGGTGGTGCAGTTCTTC. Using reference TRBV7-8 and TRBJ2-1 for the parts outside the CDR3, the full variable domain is GAGVSQSPRYKVAKRGQDVALRCDPISGHVSLFWYQQALGQGPEFLTYFQNEAQLDKSGLPSDRFFAERPEGSVSTLKIQRTQQEDSAVYLCASSSTSEVVQFFGPGTRLTVL.

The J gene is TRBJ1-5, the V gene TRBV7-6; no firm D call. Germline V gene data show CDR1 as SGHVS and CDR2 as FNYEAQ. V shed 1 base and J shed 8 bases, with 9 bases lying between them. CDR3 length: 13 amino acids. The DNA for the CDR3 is TGTGCCAGCAGCTTAGAATGGTCAGAGCCCCAGCATTTT. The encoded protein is CASSLEWSEPQHF.

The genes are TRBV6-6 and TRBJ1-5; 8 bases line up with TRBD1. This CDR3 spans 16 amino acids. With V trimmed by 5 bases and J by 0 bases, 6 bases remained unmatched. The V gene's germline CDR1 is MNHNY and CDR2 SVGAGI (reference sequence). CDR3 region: CASSAQGAHSNQPQHF. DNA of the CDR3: TGTGCCAGCAGTGCCCAGGGGGCTCATAGCAATCAGCCCCAGCATTTT.

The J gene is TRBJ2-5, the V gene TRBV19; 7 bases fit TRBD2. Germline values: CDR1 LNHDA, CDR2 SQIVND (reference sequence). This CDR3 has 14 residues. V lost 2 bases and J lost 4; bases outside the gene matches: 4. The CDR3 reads CASSILGGRETQYF. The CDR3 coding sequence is TGTGCCAGTAGTATACTGGGAGGGCGAGAGACCCAGTACTTC. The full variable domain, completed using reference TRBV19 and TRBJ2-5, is DGGITQSPKYLFRKEGQNVTLSCEQNLNHDAMYWYRQDPGQGLRLIYYSQIVNDFQKGDIAEGYSVSREKKESFPLTVTSAQKNPTAFYLCASSILGGRETQYFGPGTRLLVL.

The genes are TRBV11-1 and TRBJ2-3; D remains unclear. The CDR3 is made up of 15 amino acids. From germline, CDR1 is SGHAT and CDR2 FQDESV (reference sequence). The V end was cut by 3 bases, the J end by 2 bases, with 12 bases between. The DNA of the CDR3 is TGTGCCAGCAGCTTCTCAGACTCTCTCACAGATACGCAGTATTTT. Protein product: CASSFSDSLTDTQYF.

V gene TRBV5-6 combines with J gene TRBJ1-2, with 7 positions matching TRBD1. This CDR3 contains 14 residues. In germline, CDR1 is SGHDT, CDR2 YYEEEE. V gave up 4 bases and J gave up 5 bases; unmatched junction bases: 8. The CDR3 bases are TGTGCCAGCAGCGAAGGGACAGCCAAATATGGCTACACCTTC. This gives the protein CASSEGTAKYGYTF.

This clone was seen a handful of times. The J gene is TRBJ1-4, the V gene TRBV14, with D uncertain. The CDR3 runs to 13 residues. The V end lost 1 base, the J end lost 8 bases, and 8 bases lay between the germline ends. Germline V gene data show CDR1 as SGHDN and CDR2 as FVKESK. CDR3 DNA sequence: TGTGCCAGCAGCCAAGGGTATCGGGAAAAACTGTTTTTT. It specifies CASSQGYREKLFF.

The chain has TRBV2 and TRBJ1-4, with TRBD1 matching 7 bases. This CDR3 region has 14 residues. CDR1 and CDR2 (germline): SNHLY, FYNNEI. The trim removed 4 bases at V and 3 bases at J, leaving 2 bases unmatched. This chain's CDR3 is CASSVGTANEKLFF. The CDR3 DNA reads TGTGCCAGCAGTGTAGGGACAGCTAATGAAAAACTGTTTTTT.

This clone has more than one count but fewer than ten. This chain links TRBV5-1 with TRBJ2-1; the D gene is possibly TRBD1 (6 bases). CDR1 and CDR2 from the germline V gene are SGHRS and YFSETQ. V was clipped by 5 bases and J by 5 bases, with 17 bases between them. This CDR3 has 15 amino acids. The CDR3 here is CASRLQGAVDNEQFF. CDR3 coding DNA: TGCGCCAGCAGGTTACAGGGCGCGGTGGACAATGAGCAGTTCTTC.

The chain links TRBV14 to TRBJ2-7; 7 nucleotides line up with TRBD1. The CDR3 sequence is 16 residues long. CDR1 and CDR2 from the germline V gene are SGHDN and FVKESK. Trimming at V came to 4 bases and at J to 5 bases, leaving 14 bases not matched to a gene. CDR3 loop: CASSPSNRGTTHEQYF. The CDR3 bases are TGTGCCAGCAGCCCATCAAACAGGGGTACAACTCACGAGCAGTACTTC.

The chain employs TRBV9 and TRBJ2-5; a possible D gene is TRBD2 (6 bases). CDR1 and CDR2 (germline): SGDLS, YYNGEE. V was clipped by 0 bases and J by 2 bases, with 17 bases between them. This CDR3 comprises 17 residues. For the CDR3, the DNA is TGTGCCAGCAGCGTAGGGGCGGGTGCGGGGCCACAAGAGACCCAGTACTTC. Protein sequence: CASSVGAGAGPQETQYF.

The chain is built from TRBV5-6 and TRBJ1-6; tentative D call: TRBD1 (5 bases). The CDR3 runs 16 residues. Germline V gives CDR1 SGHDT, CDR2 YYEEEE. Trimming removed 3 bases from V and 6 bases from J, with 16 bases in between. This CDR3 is CASSSQGRARNSPLHF. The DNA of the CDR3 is TGTGCCAGCAGCTCTCAGGGTAGAGCGCGTAATTCACCCCTCCACTTT.

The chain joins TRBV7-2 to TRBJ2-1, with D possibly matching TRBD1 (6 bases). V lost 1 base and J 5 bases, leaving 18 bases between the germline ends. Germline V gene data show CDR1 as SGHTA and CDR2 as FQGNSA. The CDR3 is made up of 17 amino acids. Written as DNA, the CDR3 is TGTGCCAGCAGCTTAGGTCTCGACTGGGACACCAACAATGAGCAGTTCTTC. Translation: CASSLGLDWDTNNEQFF. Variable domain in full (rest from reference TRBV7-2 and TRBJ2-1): GAGVSQSPSNKVTEKGKDVELRCDPISGHTALYWYRQSLGQGLEFLIYFQGNSAPDKSGLPSDRFSAERTGGSVSTLTIQRTQQEDSAVYLCASSLGLDWDTNNEQFFGPGTRLTVL.

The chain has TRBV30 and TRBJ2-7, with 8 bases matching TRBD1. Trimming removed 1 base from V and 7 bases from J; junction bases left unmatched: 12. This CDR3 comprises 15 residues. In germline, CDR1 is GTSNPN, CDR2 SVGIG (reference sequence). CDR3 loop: CAWSAKTGVKMEQYF. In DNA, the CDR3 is TGTGCCTGGAGTGCCAAGACAGGGGTTAAAATGGAGCAGTACTTC.

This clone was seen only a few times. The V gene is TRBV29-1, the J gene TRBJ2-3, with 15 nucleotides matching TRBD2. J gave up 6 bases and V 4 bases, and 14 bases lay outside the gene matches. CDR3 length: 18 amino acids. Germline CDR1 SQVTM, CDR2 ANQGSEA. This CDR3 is CSVVTWTSGRAVEDTQYF. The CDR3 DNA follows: TGCAGCGTTGTGACTTGGACTAGCGGGAGGGCCGTGGAGGATACGCAGTATTTT.

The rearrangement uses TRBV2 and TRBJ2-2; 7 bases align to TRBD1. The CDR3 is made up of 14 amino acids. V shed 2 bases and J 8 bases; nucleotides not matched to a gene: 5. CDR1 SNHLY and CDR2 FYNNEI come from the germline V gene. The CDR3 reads CASSEIQGPGELFF. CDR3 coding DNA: TGTGCCAGCAGTGAAATACAGGGGCCGGGGGAGCTGTTTTTT.

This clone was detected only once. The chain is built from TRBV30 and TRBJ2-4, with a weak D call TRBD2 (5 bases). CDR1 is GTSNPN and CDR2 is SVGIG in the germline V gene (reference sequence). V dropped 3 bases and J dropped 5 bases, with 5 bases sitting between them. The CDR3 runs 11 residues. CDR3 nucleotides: TGTGCCTGGAGGCGGGAAAACATTCAGTACTTC. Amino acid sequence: CAWRRENIQYF.

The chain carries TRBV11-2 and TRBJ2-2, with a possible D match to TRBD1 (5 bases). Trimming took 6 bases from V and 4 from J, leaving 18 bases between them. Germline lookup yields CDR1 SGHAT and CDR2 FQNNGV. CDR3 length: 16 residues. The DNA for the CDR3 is TGTGCCAGCAGAAACCCCGTGGGGCTGAGCACCGGGGAGCTGTTTTTT. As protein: CASRNPVGLSTGELFF.

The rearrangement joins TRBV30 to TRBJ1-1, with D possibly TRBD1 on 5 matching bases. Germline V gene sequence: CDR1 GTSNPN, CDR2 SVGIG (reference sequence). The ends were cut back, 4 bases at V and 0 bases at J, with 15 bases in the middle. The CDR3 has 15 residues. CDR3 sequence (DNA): TGTGCCTGGACCCCATCGACAGAGATGAACACTGAAGCTTTCTTT. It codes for CAWTPSTEMNTEAFF.

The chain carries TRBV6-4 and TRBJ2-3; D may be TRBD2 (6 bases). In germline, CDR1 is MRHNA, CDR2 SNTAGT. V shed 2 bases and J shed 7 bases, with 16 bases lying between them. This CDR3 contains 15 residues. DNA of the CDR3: TGTGCCAGCAGTGACCGGGGCGGGGTCCCCTATACGCAGTATTTT. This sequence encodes CASSDRGGVPYTQYF.

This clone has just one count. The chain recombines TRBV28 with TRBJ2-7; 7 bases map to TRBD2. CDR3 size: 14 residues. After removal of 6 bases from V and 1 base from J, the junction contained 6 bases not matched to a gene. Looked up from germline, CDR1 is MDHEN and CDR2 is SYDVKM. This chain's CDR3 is CASSSVAGSYEQYF. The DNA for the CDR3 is TGTGCCAGCAGCTCGGTAGCGGGTTCCTACGAGCAGTACTTC.

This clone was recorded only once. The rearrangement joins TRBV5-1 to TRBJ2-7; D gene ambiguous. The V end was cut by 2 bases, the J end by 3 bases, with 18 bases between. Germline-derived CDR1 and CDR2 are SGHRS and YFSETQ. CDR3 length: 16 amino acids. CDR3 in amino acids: CASSFHRNANFYEQYF. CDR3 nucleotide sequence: TGCGCCAGCAGCTTCCACAGAAATGCAAATTTCTACGAGCAGTACTTC.

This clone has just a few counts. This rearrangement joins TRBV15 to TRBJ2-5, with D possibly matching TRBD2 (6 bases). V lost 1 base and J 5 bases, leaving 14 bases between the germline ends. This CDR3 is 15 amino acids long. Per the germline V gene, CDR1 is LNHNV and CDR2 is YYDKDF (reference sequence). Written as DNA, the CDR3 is TGTGCCACCAGCAGAGGCTCCTCTCGGGGGGAGACCCAGTACTTC. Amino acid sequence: CATSRGSSRGETQYF.

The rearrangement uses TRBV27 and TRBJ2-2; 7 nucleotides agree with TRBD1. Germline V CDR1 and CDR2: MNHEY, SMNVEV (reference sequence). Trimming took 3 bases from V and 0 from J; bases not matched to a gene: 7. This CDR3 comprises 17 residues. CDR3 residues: CASSFLRTGANTGELFF. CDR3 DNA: TGTGCCAGCAGTTTCTTAAGGACAGGCGCGAACACCGGGGAGCTGTTTTTT.

CDR3 amino acids: CASSQDSWIVRQEIYNEQFF. Here the CDR3 DNA reads TGTGCCAGCAGCCAAGATTCGTGGATAGTTAGACAGGAGATATACAATGAGCAGTTCTTC. The V and J genes are TRBV14 and TRBJ2-1; the D gene is possibly TRBD1 (6 bases). The germline V gene has CDR1 SGHDN and CDR2 FVKESK. Deletions cut 0 bases from V and 4 bases from J, with 25 bases between. This CDR3 contains 20 residues.

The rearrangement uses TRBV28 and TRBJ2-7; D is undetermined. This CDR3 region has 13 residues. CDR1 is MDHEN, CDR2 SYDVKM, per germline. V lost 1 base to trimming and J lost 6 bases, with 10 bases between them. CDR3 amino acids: CASSLSRYVEQYF. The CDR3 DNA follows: TGTGCCAGCAGTTTATCTAGATACGTCGAGCAGTACTTC.

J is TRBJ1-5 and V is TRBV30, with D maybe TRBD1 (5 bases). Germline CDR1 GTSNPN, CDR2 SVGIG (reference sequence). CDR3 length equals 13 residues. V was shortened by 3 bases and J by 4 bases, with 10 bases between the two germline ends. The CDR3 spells CAWRTDLNQPQHF. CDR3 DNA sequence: TGTGCCTGGAGGACAGATTTGAATCAGCCCCAGCATTTT.

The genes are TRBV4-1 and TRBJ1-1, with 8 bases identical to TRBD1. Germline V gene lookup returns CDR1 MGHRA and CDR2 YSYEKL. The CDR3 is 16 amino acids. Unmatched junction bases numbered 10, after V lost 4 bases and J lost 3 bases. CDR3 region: CASSRLVQGDDTEAFF. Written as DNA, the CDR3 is TGCGCCAGCAGCCGCCTAGTACAGGGGGATGACACTGAAGCTTTCTTT.